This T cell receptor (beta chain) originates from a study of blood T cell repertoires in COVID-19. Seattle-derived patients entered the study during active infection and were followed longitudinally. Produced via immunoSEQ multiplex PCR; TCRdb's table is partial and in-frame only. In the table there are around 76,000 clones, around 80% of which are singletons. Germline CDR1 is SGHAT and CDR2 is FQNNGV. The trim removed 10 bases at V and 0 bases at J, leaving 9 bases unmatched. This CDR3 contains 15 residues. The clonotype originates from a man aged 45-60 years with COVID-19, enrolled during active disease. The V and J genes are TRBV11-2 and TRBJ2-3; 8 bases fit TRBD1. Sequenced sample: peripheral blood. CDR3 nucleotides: TGTGCCATCCTGGACAGGGCCTCTAGCACAGATACGCAGTATTTT. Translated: CAILDRASSTDTQYF.